The 23 T cell receptor beta chains below come from one sample, sequenced in a study of CD8 T cells in ankylosing spondylitis. General study points: Ankylosing spondylitis blood seemed to carry a telltale TCR beta motif made of several highly homologous variants.

The antigens these receptors bind are not known. TCRdb called the 5' RACE reads again in MiXCR, with one record for every CDR3 protein. The repertoire holds some 840,000 distinct CDR3 sequences, 10% to 15% seen once, with just over 0.5% in the top ten. Sequencing used blood, either unsorted or a sorted T cell fraction (not recorded which). These receptors originate from a male donor with ankylosing spondylitis.

The V and J genes are TRBV3-1 and TRBJ2-2; D is possibly TRBD1 (5 bases). The CDR3 is 12 amino acids. The ends were cut back, 5 bases at V and 6 bases at J, with 7 bases in the middle. Germline CDR1 LGHDT, CDR2 YNNKEL (reference sequence). CDR3 sequence reads: CASSKGAGELFF. CDR3 in DNA: TGTGCCAGCAGCAAAGGGGCCGGGGAGCTGTTTTTT.

CDR3 coding DNA: TGCAGCGCTGGGCGGGTGCGCACAGATACGCAGTATTTT. It is translated as CSAGRVRTDTQYF. The chain employs TRBV29-1 and TRBJ2-3; the D gene is possibly TRBD2 (5 bases). This CDR3 comprises 13 residues. Trimming shortened V by 7 bases and J by 1 base, and 12 bases separated the two germline ends. CDR1 is SQVTM, CDR2 ANQGSEA, per germline.

The CDR3 region is CASSPLQGARTYNEQFF. The CDR3 DNA reads as TGTGCCAGCAGTCCTCTACAGGGGGCGCGGACCTACAATGAGCAGTTCTTC. This sequence joins TRBV12-3 or TRBV12-4 and TRBJ2-1; 9 bases line up with TRBD1. CDR3 length equals 17 residues. J was trimmed by 2 bases and V by 5 bases; bases with no gene match: 10.

This clonotype appeared a few times. The chain carries TRBV20-1 and TRBJ2-3; D may be TRBD1 or TRBD2 (5 bases each). Germline V CDR1 and CDR2: DFQATT, SNEGSKA (reference sequence). V lost 6 bases, J lost 2 bases, and 21 bases lay in between. The CDR3 spans 16 residues. The CDR3 protein is CSAWGRTGFNTDTQYF. Written as DNA, the CDR3 is TGCAGTGCCTGGGGGAGAACGGGGTTTAACACAGATACGCAGTATTTT.

This rearrangement joins TRBV11-2 to TRBJ1-1; 11 positions agree with TRBD1. Germline CDR1 reads SGHAT; CDR2 reads FQNNGV. This CDR3 is built from 14 residues. Trimming at V came to 5 bases and at J to 5 bases, leaving 4 bases not matched to a gene. This chain's CDR3 is CASSADRGLTEAFF. CDR3 in DNA: TGTGCCAGCAGCGCGGACAGGGGGCTAACTGAAGCTTTCTTT.

This clonotype was detected many times. V gene TRBV29-1 combines with J gene TRBJ1-3; no firm D call. With 4 bases removed from V and 4 bases from J, the gap between germline ends came to 8 bases. CDR3 size: 12 residues. Germline V gene data show CDR1 as SQVTM and CDR2 as ANQGSEA. The CDR3 DNA reads TGCAGCGTTGTAAAGGGAGGAAACACCATATATTTT. Translated, it gives CSVVKGGNTIYF.

This clonotype was detected a few times. The chain uses TRBV6-2 or TRBV6-3 and TRBJ1-5; D is perhaps TRBD1 (5 bases). The CDR3 is 14 residues long. The germline V and J ends were trimmed by 5 bases and 4 bases, with 12 bases remaining between them. Germline V gene sequence: CDR1 MNHEY, CDR2 SVGEGT. DNA for the CDR3: TGTGCCAGCAGTAAGGGGCGGATTAATCAGCCCCAGCATTTT. This encodes CASSKGRINQPQHF.

V and J are TRBV11-2 and TRBJ2-2, with D perhaps TRBD1 (6 bases). Germline values: CDR1 SGHAT, CDR2 FQNNGV. Deletions cut 1 base from V and 7 bases from J, with 7 bases between. The CDR3 covers 13 residues. CDR3 sequence: CASSLARGGELFF. The CDR3 bases are TGTGCCAGCAGCTTAGCCAGGGGCGGGGAGCTGTTTTTT.

The table lists this clonotype with many counts. This chain links TRBV4-2 with TRBJ1-5, with a weak D call TRBD1 (5 bases). The CDR3 runs to 15 residues. CDR1 and CDR2 from the germline V gene are LGHNA and YNFKEQ. Trimming took 3 bases from V and 4 from J, leaving 13 bases between them. The CDR3, as DNA: TGTGCCAGCAGCCAGGAGAGACAGCCGAATCAGCCCCAGCATTTT. It yields the protein CASSQERQPNQPQHF.

The chain joins TRBV14 to TRBJ1-6, with 8 bases fitting TRBD1. The germline gives CDR1 SGHDN, CDR2 FVKESK. V gave up 0 bases and J gave up 5 bases; unmatched junction bases: 6. CDR3 length: 17 amino acids. Here the CDR3 DNA reads TGTGCCAGCAGCCAAGATCCCCAGGGGGCGGATAATTCACCCCTCCACTTT. Protein product: CASSQDPQGADNSPLHF.

This chain joins TRBV6-1 and TRBJ1-1; 8 bases fit TRBD1. The CDR3 consists of 16 residues. Germline V gives CDR1 MNHNS, CDR2 SASEGT. V was clipped by 7 bases and J by 3 bases; unmatched bases: 13. The chain's CDR3 is CASTRAGGIGDTEAFF. CDR3 DNA sequence: TGTGCCAGCACCCGGGCAGGGGGCATAGGGGACACTGAAGCTTTCTTT.

This clonotype was seen only a few times. The rearrangement joins TRBV20-1 to TRBJ2-7, with D perhaps TRBD1 or TRBD2 (5 bases each). The ends were cut back, 2 bases at V and 4 bases at J, with 18 bases in the middle. CDR3 length: 15 amino acids. Germline CDR1 and CDR2: DFQATT and SNEGSKA (reference sequence). The CDR3 sequence is CSARKGPFSLYEQYF. CDR3 in DNA: TGCAGTGCTAGAAAGGGACCCTTCTCTTTGTACGAGCAGTACTTC.

This clonotype was seen ten or more times. V is TRBV29-1 and J is TRBJ2-7; D is perhaps TRBD2 (6 bases). V dropped 6 bases and J dropped 6 bases, with 21 bases sitting between them. The germline V gene encodes CDR1 SQVTM and CDR2 ANQGSEA. This CDR3 is built from 14 residues. The CDR3 sequence: CSVWGLSRASEQYF. CDR3 in DNA: TGCAGCGTCTGGGGACTCTCAAGGGCATCCGAGCAGTACTTC.

The chain employs TRBV20-1 and TRBJ1-1, with 9 bases fitting TRBD1. From germline, CDR1 is DFQATT and CDR2 SNEGSKA (reference sequence). Germline trimming cut 4 bases from V and 2 bases from J; bases unmatched to any gene: 8. This CDR3 contains 15 residues. CDR3 coding DNA: TGCAGTGCTATGCCATGGACAGGGGCCAACACTGAAGCTTTCTTT. Its protein is CSAMPWTGANTEAFF.

This chain uses TRBV7-2 with TRBJ2-5, with D possibly being TRBD1 (5 bases). Trimming cost V 3 bases and J 5 bases, with 13 bases left between them. Germline V lookup: CDR1 SGHTA, CDR2 FQGNSA. This CDR3 contains 14 residues. The CDR3 DNA follows: TGTGCCAGCAGCTTTAACGCAGGGCCTGAGACCCAGTACTTC. Protein: CASSFNAGPETQYF.

This clonotype appeared many times. The chain recombines TRBV29-1 with TRBJ2-5, with 14 positions matching TRBD2. Germline lookup yields CDR1 SQVTM and CDR2 ANQGSEA. The V and J ends lost 4 bases and 3 bases, in that order; junction bases with no gene match: 4. The length of the CDR3 is 15 residues. This CDR3 reads CSVGVGLAGEETQYF. The CDR3 region has the DNA TGCAGCGTTGGTGTGGGACTAGCGGGGGAAGAGACCCAGTACTTC.

The V gene is TRBV21-1, the J gene TRBJ2-7; TRBD2, the table's D call, was not compared with the DNA. TRBV21-1 is a pseudogene. The CDR3 consists of 15 residues. The CDR3 protein is CASSNRTSACYEKYF. The DNA of the CDR3 is TGTGCCAGCAGCAACCGGACTAGCGCCTGCTACGAGAAGTACTTC.

The V gene is TRBV7-9, the J gene TRBJ2-5; maybe TRBD1 (5 bases). The CDR3 has 17 amino acids. V was clipped by 5 bases and J by 1 base, with 20 bases between them. From germline, CDR1 is SEHNR and CDR2 FQNEAQ (reference sequence). The CDR3 DNA follows: TGTGCCAGCAGCCGCGGTGTCTCCGGTAGGGGCCAAGAGACCCAGTACTTC. Translation: CASSRGVSGRGQETQYF.

In this sample, this clonotype turned up a few times. The V call is TRBV7-2, the J call TRBJ1-4; D gene uncertain. The CDR3 is 15 amino acids. Trimming took off 2 bases at V and 1 base at J, with 8 bases between the two ends. CDR1 is SGHTA and CDR2 is FQGNSA in the germline V gene. The CDR3 region is CASSLFGLTNEKLFF. The CDR3 DNA reads TGTGCCAGCAGCTTATTTGGGTTAACTAATGAAAAACTGTTTTTT.

This clonotype was counted at least ten times. This chain links TRBV5-1 with TRBJ2-3; TRBD2 aligns across 7 bases. The V gene end was trimmed by 2 bases and the J gene end by 2 bases; junction bases not matched to a gene: 8. CDR1 SGHRS and CDR2 YFSETQ come from the germline V gene. This CDR3 comprises 16 residues. As DNA, the CDR3 is TGCGCCAGCAGCTTTTGGACTAGAAGGGACACAGATACGCAGTATTTT. Its translation: CASSFWTRRDTDTQYF.

This clonotype was observed at least ten times. This rearrangement joins TRBV29-1 to TRBJ1-2; no clear D gene. The germline V and J ends were trimmed by 3 bases and 2 bases, with 25 bases remaining between them. Germline CDR1 SQVTM, CDR2 ANQGSEA. This CDR3 spans 18 amino acids. DNA of the CDR3: TGCAGCGTTGACATAAGTTCAGAAGGAAAGCGGAGGAACTATGGCTACACCTTC. Its translation is CSVDISSEGKRRNYGYTF.

This clonotype was seen more than once but under ten times. This chain joins TRBV20-1 and TRBJ2-7; D remains ambiguous. Germline V gene sequence: CDR1 DFQATT, CDR2 SNEGSKA (reference sequence). This CDR3 is built from 14 residues. Trimming shortened V by 6 bases and J by 4 bases, and 19 bases separated the two germline ends. The CDR3 region has the DNA TGCAGTGCGCCTGTCCTGCCGAGGAGATACGAGCAGTACTTC. Its protein is CSAPVLPRRYEQYF.

The sample holds a few counts of this clonotype. The chain is built from TRBV12-3 or TRBV12-4 and TRBJ1-3; the D is unclear. Trimming removed 1 base at V and 7 bases at J, with 14 bases between. The CDR3 is 15 residues long. CDR3 bases: TGTGCCAGCAGTTTAGATTTCCAGCCCGGGAACACCATATATTTT. Its translation is CASSLDFQPGNTIYF.